Listed below are T cell receptor beta chains from one sample, sequenced in a study of beta chain features in type 1 diabetes. Assay used: immunoSEQ multiplex PCR; TCRdb lists only in-frame clones, some missing. The sample has approximately 160,000 clones, about 9.3% seen once. The material sequenced was central memory CD4+ T cells from blood. All receptors derive from a man younger than 40 with type 1 diabetes. CDR3s include the opening cysteine and the closing phenylalanine or tryptophan. The D gene is left open where the match is weak. Expanded clones get a size class; other rows say once, few or many, or leave the size out.

D gene: TRBD2; V gene: TRBV9; J gene: TRBJ2-7; clone size: NA; CDR3 DNA: TGTGCCAGCAGCGTGACTAGCGGGAGCGACGAGCAGTACTTC; CDR3 protein: CASSVTSGSDEQYF
D gene: NA; V gene: TRBV6-6; J gene: TRBJ1-1; clone size: NA; CDR3 DNA: TGTGCCAGCACCAATCAAGCCAATGAAGCTTTCTTT; CDR3 protein: CASTNQANEAFF
D gene: TRBD2; V gene: TRBV7-2; J gene: TRBJ2-7; clone size: NA; CDR3 DNA: TGTGCCAGCAGCTCCAGACTAGCGGGCGAGCAGTACTTC; CDR3 protein: CASSSRLAGEQYF
D gene: NA; V gene: TRBV5-1; J gene: TRBJ2-5; clone size: NA; CDR3 DNA: TGCGCCAGCCGATTTAGGTTCCGGGGGTCGCCCGGCCAAGAGACCCAGTACTTC; CDR3 protein: CASRFRFRGSPGQETQYF
D gene: NA; V gene: TRBV20-1; J gene: TRBJ2-1; clone size: NA; CDR3 DNA: TGCAGTGCCGTCTGGCGGGAGCAGTTCTTC; CDR3 protein: CSAVWREQFF
D gene: NA; V gene: TRBV28; J gene: TRBJ2-4; clone size: few; CDR3 DNA: TGTGCCAGCAGTCCCCCCGGGGTTCCGGTGGAGTACTTC; CDR3 protein: CASSPPGVPVEYF
D gene: NA; V gene: TRBV7-9; J gene: TRBJ2-3; clone size: few; CDR3 DNA: TGTGCCAGCAGCAAATTAGCTACAGATACGCAGTATTTT; CDR3 protein: CASSKLATDTQYF
D gene: TRBD1; V gene: TRBV11-2; J gene: TRBJ2-1; clone size: NA; CDR3 DNA: TGTGCCAGCAGCCCAGGGACAGGGAGGTACAATGAGCAGTTCTTC; CDR3 protein: CASSPGTGRYNEQFF
D gene: TRBD1; V gene: TRBV6-6; J gene: TRBJ2-1; clone size: NA; CDR3 DNA: TGTGCCAGCAGTTCCTTTACAGGGGACAATGAGCAGTTCTTC; CDR3 protein: CASSSFTGDNEQFF
D gene: TRBD1; V gene: TRBV28; J gene: TRBJ1-5; clone size: NA; CDR3 DNA: TGTGCCAGCAGCCCCCGAAAGGGGGCCTACAATCAGCCCCAGCATTTT; CDR3 protein: CASSPRKGAYNQPQHF
D gene: NA; V gene: TRBV9; J gene: TRBJ2-1; clone size: NA; CDR3 DNA: TGTGCCAGCAGCGTAGCTCGGAGGGATGAGCAGTTCTTC; CDR3 protein: CASSVARRDEQFF
D gene: TRBD2; V gene: TRBV28; J gene: TRBJ2-5; clone size: few; CDR3 DNA: TGTGCCAGCAGTTCTCCAGGACTAGCGGAAGAGACCCAGTACTTC; CDR3 protein: CASSSPGLAEETQYF
D gene: TRBD2; V gene: TRBV6-6; J gene: TRBJ2-7; clone size: NA; CDR3 DNA: TGTGCCAGCAGGGGACTAGCGGGAGAGTCGGGGGAGCAGTACTTC; CDR3 protein: CASRGLAGESGEQYF
D gene: NA; V gene: TRBV2; J gene: TRBJ2-4; clone size: NA; CDR3 DNA: TGTGCCAGCAGTTCAGGGGACGGAAACATTCAGTACTTC; CDR3 protein: CASSSGDGNIQYF
D gene: NA; V gene: TRBV4-1; J gene: TRBJ2-1; clone size: NA; CDR3 DNA: TGCGCCAGCAGCCAAAATGGCGGGTCGGTCTTC; CDR3 protein: CASSQNGGSVF
D gene: TRBD2; V gene: TRBV19; J gene: TRBJ2-7; clone size: few; CDR3 DNA: TGTGCCAGTAGTATCCTCGGGGGGGCGAGGACCTACGAGCAGTACTTC; CDR3 protein: CASSILGGARTYEQYF
D gene: NA; V gene: TRBV30; J gene: TRBJ2-7; clone size: medium-sized; CDR3 DNA: TGTGCCTGGAAACAGCACTACGAGCAGTACTTC; CDR3 protein: CAWKQHYEQYF
D gene: NA; V gene: TRBV27; J gene: TRBJ1-2; clone size: NA; CDR3 DNA: TGTGCCAGCCGCGATTCTCCTGACTATGGCTACACCTTC; CDR3 protein: CASRDSPDYGYTF
D gene: TRBD1; V gene: TRBV7-9; J gene: TRBJ2-7; clone size: few; CDR3 DNA: TGTGCCAGCAGCCAAATGACAGGGGCCGCCTACGAGCAGTACTTC; CDR3 protein: CASSQMTGAAYEQYF
D gene: TRBD2; V gene: TRBV10-3; J gene: TRBJ2-5; clone size: few; CDR3 DNA: TGTGCCACCTCCGGGACTAGCGGTAAAGAGACCCAGTACTTC; CDR3 protein: CATSGTSGKETQYF
D gene: TRBD2; V gene: TRBV28; J gene: TRBJ2-5; clone size: few; CDR3 DNA: TGTGCCAGCAGTCTACCCGGGACTAGCCAAGAGACCCAGTACTTC; CDR3 protein: CASSLPGTSQETQYF
D gene: TRBD2; V gene: TRBV27; J gene: TRBJ2-1; clone size: few; CDR3 DNA: TGTGCCAGCAGTTCCCGCACTAGCGGGAGAAACAGTGAGCAGTTCTTC; CDR3 protein: CASSSRTSGRNSEQFF
D gene: TRBD1; V gene: TRBV28; J gene: TRBJ1-4; clone size: NA; CDR3 DNA: TGTGCCAGCAGCCCGGGACAGGGGAATGAAAAACTGTTTTTT; CDR3 protein: CASSPGQGNEKLFF
D gene: NA; V gene: TRBV23-1; J gene: TRBJ2-3; clone size: few; CDR3 DNA: TGCGCCAGCAGTCAACTAAAACAGGGAAATACGCAGTATTTT; CDR3 protein: CASSQLKQGNTQYF
D gene: TRBD2; V gene: TRBV28; J gene: TRBJ2-3; clone size: NA; CDR3 DNA: TGTGCCAGCAGCCCAGGCGGGGGAGATACGCAGTATTTT; CDR3 protein: CASSPGGGDTQYF
D gene: TRBD2; V gene: TRBV11-2; J gene: TRBJ2-1; clone size: NA; CDR3 DNA: TGTGCCAGCAGCCCCTCTAGCGGGCAGTACAATGAGCAGTTCTTC; CDR3 protein: CASSPSSGQYNEQFF
D gene: NA; V gene: TRBV7-9; J gene: TRBJ2-2; clone size: NA; CDR3 DNA: TGTGCCAGCAGGGTGAGCGGGACCGGGGAGCTGTTTTTT; CDR3 protein: CASRVSGTGELFF
D gene: NA; V gene: TRBV6-6; J gene: TRBJ1-1; clone size: NA; CDR3 DNA: TGTGCCAGCAGCCCACACGTGACATGGAACACTGAAGCTTTCTTT; CDR3 protein: CASSPHVTWNTEAFF
D gene: TRBD2; V gene: TRBV4-3; J gene: TRBJ2-3; clone size: NA; CDR3 DNA: TGCGCCAGCAGCCAAGATGGGCGGGGAGGGGATACGCAGTATTTT; CDR3 protein: CASSQDGRGGDTQYF
D gene: NA; V gene: TRBV4-2; J gene: TRBJ2-2; clone size: few; CDR3 DNA: TGTGCCAGCAGCCCCGCGGCCGGGACATCGAACACCGGGGAGCTGTTTTTT; CDR3 protein: CASSPAAGTSNTGELFF